Listed below are T cell receptor beta chains from one sample, sequenced in a study of blood T cell repertoires in COVID-19. Produced via immunoSEQ multiplex PCR; TCRdb's table is partial and in-frame only. Of around 23,000 clones listed, around 72% are singletons. Material for sequencing was peripheral blood. These TCRs come from a woman of 80 years or more with acute or convalescent COVID-19. Each CDR3 is given with its conserved first and last residue. The D gene is left open where the match is weak. Expanded clones get a size class; other rows say once, few or many, or leave the size out.

TGTGCCAGCAGCTTCGGGTCGGGGAAGCAGTACTTC	CASSFGSGKQYF	TRBV7-9	-	TRBJ2-7	-
TGTGCCATCAGTGAGGTCACTAGCGGATCCTCCTACGAGCAGTACTTC	CAISEVTSGSSYEQYF	TRBV10-3	-	TRBJ2-7	TRBD2
TGTGCCAGCAGCTTGGGTCCAGGGACTTTCAATAGGGAGCAGTACTTC	CASSLGPGTFNREQYF	TRBV5-6	few	TRBJ2-7	-
TGTGCCAGCTCACCCCGTGGGGGCACGGGGTCTAGTAGGGAGACCCAGTACTTC	CASSPRGGTGSSRETQYF	TRBV18	-	TRBJ2-5	-
TGTGCCAGCGGGCCGGGACAGGGTGTCACTGAAGCTTTCTTT	CASGPGQGVTEAFF	TRBV7-2	-	TRBJ1-1	TRBD1
TGTGCCAGCAGTTACTCGACAGAATACAATGAGCAGTTCTTC	CASSYSTEYNEQFF	TRBV6-2/TRBV6-3	-	TRBJ2-1	-
TGTGCCAGCAGCGTAGGAGGGGGGGCCATGGAGACCCAGTACTTC	CASSVGGGAMETQYF	TRBV9	-	TRBJ2-5	-
TGTGCCAGCAGCTTCGCAGGGAATTCACCCCTCCACTTT	CASSFAGNSPLHF	TRBV7-8	-	TRBJ1-6	-
TGTGCCAGCAGCTTAGAGCACACCAGCTACGAGCAGTACTTC	CASSLEHTSYEQYF	TRBV11-2	-	TRBJ2-7	-
TGTGCCAGCAGCCAAAACCAGGGAGGAAATTCACCCCTCCACTTT	CASSQNQGGNSPLHF	TRBV7-9	-	TRBJ1-6	-
TGTGCCAGCAGTTACGGGGCCCTAACTGAAGCTTTCTTT	CASSYGALTEAFF	TRBV6-2/TRBV6-3	few	TRBJ1-1	-
TGTGCCAGCAGCTTACCTGGCGGGGGTGGAAACACCATATATTTT	CASSLPGGGGNTIYF	TRBV7-9	many	TRBJ1-3	-
TGTGCCAGCAGTTACTTAAAAAGGGACAGAATAGAAGCTTTCTTT	CASSYLKRDRIEAFF	TRBV6-2/TRBV6-3	once	TRBJ1-1	TRBD1
TGTGCCAGTAGGGGGGGGCCTTCCGGCTACACCTTC	CASRGGPSGYTF	TRBV19	-	TRBJ1-2	-
TGTGCCAGCAGCTTAACCTCGAACACCGGGGAGCTGTTTTTT	CASSLTSNTGELFF	TRBV7-3	-	TRBJ2-2	-
TGTGCCAGCAGCCCCAGGGTGGGCAATCAGCCCCAGCATTTT	CASSPRVGNQPQHF	TRBV6-1	-	TRBJ1-5	-
TGTGCCAGCAGCGTTGACCGGGACAGGGGGCTTAACTATGGCTACACCTTC	CASSVDRDRGLNYGYTF	TRBV9	once	TRBJ1-2	TRBD1
TGCGCCAGCAGCGCCTCTAGCGTCTGGGGCACAGATACGCAGTATTTT	CASSASSVWGTDTQYF	TRBV5-1	-	TRBJ2-3	-
TGTGCCAGCAGCCTGGGACCGGGGGGCAATCAGCCCCAGCATTTT	CASSLGPGGNQPQHF	TRBV6-5	-	TRBJ1-5	-
TGCGCCACCGGGACTAGCGGGGGGGGCAATGAGCAGTTCTTC	CATGTSGGGNEQFF	TRBV10-2	-	TRBJ2-1	TRBD2